The clone carrying this TCR beta chain was seen a handful of times. Antigen unknown. This CDR3 contains 13 residues. The V end was cut by 8 bases, the J end by 2 bases, with 9 bases between. The germline V gene encodes CDR1 LNHDA and CDR2 SQIVND (reference sequence). The sample originates from a study of human T cells and chemical hapten exposure. TCRdb ran MiXCR on the RACE reads and lists one entry per CDR3 protein. The table includes fewer than 70,000 distinct CDR3 sequences, approximately 11% detected once. Study-level findings and limits: TCRs at high frequency, those above 1 in 1000, did not change with DPC sensitization.

The time point denotes: pre-sensitization, week 0. Treatment specified: therapeutic diphenylcyclopropenone sensitization with weekly scalp DPC. The rearrangement joins TRBV19 to TRBJ2-2, with D uncertain. Sequencing was performed on whole blood, taken in connection with sensitization to the hapten diphenylcyclopropenone (DPC). The TCR originated in a woman between 50 and 59 years old with alopecia areata. Some clones in this sample may be carry-over from other donors' samples. CDR3: CASRVYNTGELFF. The CDR3, as DNA: TGTGCCAGTCGGGTCTATAACACCGGGGAGCTGTTTTTT.